This T cell receptor beta chain derives from a study of cytomegalovirus exposure and HLA in healthy donors. Study overall: An analysis done earlier identified about 120 million unique TCR beta sequences from approximately 180 million T cells. Most donors, 80% to 90% of over 350 genotyped, fell in the Caucasian-associated ancestry cluster.

Overall study findings and caveats: Roughly even sequencing depth across donors was the assumption behind the presence/absence analyses. TCR beta V- and J-gene trimming, according to a later analysis, was linked to a missense DCLRE1C variant.

60 Vbeta and 13 Jbeta primers were used in PCR. The method was immunoSEQ multiplex PCR; TCRdb's version includes in-frame clones alone and lacks a portion of them. This table has 150,000 or so clones, about 74% appearing once. Germline assignment: CDR1 SNHLY and CDR2 FYNNEI. The CDR3 runs 15 residues. Trimming pared 4 bases from V and 0 bases from J, leaving 9 bases between. On this clone itself: Its target is unknown.

Material for sequencing was PBMCs. This TCR came from a male donor in good health and CMV-seronegative. V and J are TRBV2 and TRBJ2-2; D unresolved. The CDR3 region is CASSGYSTNTGELFF. CDR3 nucleotides: TGTGCCAGCAGTGGGTACAGCACGAACACCGGGGAGCTGTTTTTT.